This T cell receptor (beta chain) is from a study of siplizumab effects on memory and regulatory T cells. The sample holds one count of this clone. Here immunoSEQ multiplex PCR was the method, and the copy in TCRdb shows in-frame clones only, minus some. The sample yields about 82,000 clones, approximately 88% seen once. This CDR3 has 13 amino acids. The germline V gene has CDR1 SGHVS and CDR2 FQNEAQ. The V end was cut by 6 bases, the J end by 3 bases, with 12 bases between. Material for sequencing was Tregs sorted from blood. This chain uses TRBV7-8 with TRBJ2-7, with D maybe TRBD1 (6 bases). This receptor was identified in a human donor in good health. Here the CDR3 reads CASRPTGIYEQYF. The CDR3 nucleotides are TGTGCCAGCAGGCCGACAGGAATCTACGAGCAGTACTTC.